The 18 T cell receptor beta chains below were found in one sample sequenced in a study of radiotherapy plus CTLA-4 blockade in lung cancer. Sequenced by immunoSEQ multiplex PCR; TCRdb stores in-frame clones only, minus some. The table records about 39,000 clones, more than 70% of them present only once. The specimen comprised peripheral blood, sampled from a patient treated with radiotherapy plus ipilimumab. These receptors were taken from a human donor with non-small cell lung cancer that progressed on radiotherapy plus ipilimumab.

This chain joins TRBV9 and TRBJ2-7, with 8 bases matching TRBD1. V trimming: 0 bases; J trimming: 2 bases; junction bases outside the gene matches: 4. Germline V gives CDR1 SGDLS, CDR2 YYNGEE. The CDR3 loop spans 15 amino acids. CDR3 amino acids: CASSVADRATYEQYF. The CDR3 DNA reads as TGTGCCAGCAGCGTAGCGGACAGGGCCACCTACGAGCAGTACTTC.

The V gene is TRBV18, the J gene TRBJ2-1, with a tentative D call TRBD1 (5 bases). Germline V lookup: CDR1 KGHSH, CDR2 LQKENI. CDR3 size: 12 residues. Trimming shortened V by 0 bases and J by 12 bases, and 9 bases separated the two germline ends. As DNA, the CDR3 is TGTGCCAGCTCACCACCGAAAGGGGCGCAGTTCTTC. This gives the protein CASSPPKGAQFF.

The chain employs TRBV27 and TRBJ1-1; D is ambiguous. The V end lost 4 bases, the J end lost 1 base, and 16 bases lay between the germline ends. The CDR3 is 16 residues long. From germline, CDR1 is MNHEY and CDR2 SMNVEV (reference sequence). This CDR3 is CASSSGIHFWNTEAFF. The CDR3 DNA reads as TGTGCCAGCAGTTCCGGGATTCACTTCTGGAACACTGAAGCTTTCTTT.

The chain recombines TRBV5-1 with TRBJ1-2; 8 bases are shared with TRBD1. The CDR3 spans 15 residues. The germline V gene encodes CDR1 SGHRS and CDR2 YFSETQ. The V gene end was trimmed by 4 bases and the J gene end by 4 bases; junction bases not matched to a gene: 9. The CDR3 region is CASSGQTGAIYGYTF. CDR3 DNA sequence: TGCGCCAGCAGCGGCCAGACAGGGGCTATCTATGGCTACACCTTC.

This chain connects TRBV7-9 to TRBJ2-1; D is unresolved. V was cut by 6 bases and J by 2 bases, with 8 bases left in between. Germline V lookup: CDR1 SEHNR, CDR2 FQNEAQ (reference sequence). This CDR3 contains 13 residues. The CDR3 DNA reads TGTGCCAGCAGTCTCGACACCTACAATGAGCAGTTCTTC. As protein: CASSLDTYNEQFF.

This rearrangement joins TRBV4-2 to TRBJ1-2, with 9 bases fitting TRBD1. Looked up from germline, CDR1 is LGHNA and CDR2 is YNFKEQ. This CDR3 region has 16 residues. The V gene end was trimmed by 4 bases and the J gene end by 5 bases; junction bases not matched to a gene: 11. The DNA of the CDR3 is TGTGCCAGCAGCCCTTTCGCTGAGGGACAGGGATATGGCTACACCTTC. As protein: CASSPFAEGQGYGYTF.

This clone was recorded a few times. The chain couples TRBV2 to TRBJ2-3, with D maybe TRBD1 (5 bases). The germline V gene has CDR1 SNHLY and CDR2 FYNNEI. V lost 8 bases, J lost 4 bases, and 13 bases lay in between. The CDR3 has 13 residues. The CDR3 nucleotides read TGTGCCAGCGGATACCAGGGCCCAGATACGCAGTATTTT. Its protein product is CASGYQGPDTQYF.

The chain couples TRBV11-2 to TRBJ2-1; 9 bases are a match to TRBD2. J gave up 4 bases and V 4 bases, and 5 bases lay outside the gene matches. Looked up from germline, CDR1 is SGHAT and CDR2 is FQNNGV. The CDR3 consists of 15 residues. The CDR3 region has the DNA TGTGCCAGCAGCTCCCTAGCGGGGCTTTACAATGAGCAGTTCTTC. Amino acids: CASSSLAGLYNEQFF.

This chain links TRBV7-9 with TRBJ2-2; 9 nucleotides agree with TRBD2. The germline gives CDR1 SEHNR, CDR2 FQNEAQ (reference sequence). V lost 0 bases and J lost 6; bases outside the gene matches: 5. The CDR3 sequence is 16 residues long. CDR3 in DNA: TGTGCCAGCAGCTTAGCTCCCGGGACTAGCCCCGGGGAGCTGTTTTTT. Amino acids: CASSLAPGTSPGELFF.

The V gene is TRBV5-6, the J gene TRBJ1-1; D gene uncertain. CDR1 is SGHDT, CDR2 YYEEEE, per germline. The CDR3 loop spans 13 amino acids. Trimming pared 0 bases from V and 7 bases from J, leaving 10 bases between. CDR3 bases: TGTGCCAGCAGCTTGGGGGGAGGGTTTGAAGCTTTCTTT. As protein: CASSLGGGFEAFF.

This clone was seen once. The chain combines TRBV7-9 with TRBJ1-4; 7 bases align to TRBD1. Per the germline V gene, CDR1 is SEHNR and CDR2 is FQNEAQ (reference sequence). Losses at the gene ends were 4 bases for V and 0 bases for J; bases not matched to a gene: 8. There are 17 residues in the CDR3. CDR3 region: CASSSPGQTTTNEKLFF. CDR3 in DNA: TGTGCCAGCAGCTCTCCGGGACAGACTACAACTAATGAAAAACTGTTTTTT.

This sequence joins TRBV6-5 and TRBJ2-7, with D unresolved. The CDR3 is made up of 13 amino acids. Germline lookup yields CDR1 MNHEY and CDR2 SVGAGI. Between the trimmed V and J ends, which lost 2 bases and 4 bases, there was a span of 9 bases. In DNA, the CDR3 is TGTGCCAGCAGTTACACGGGTTCTTACGAGCAGTACTTC. Translation: CASSYTGSYEQYF.

The chain uses TRBV7-3 and TRBJ2-3; 7 nucleotides agree with TRBD1. The CDR3 runs 15 residues. Germline CDR1 is SGHTA and CDR2 is FQGTGA. J lost 2 bases, V lost 5 bases, and 7 bases had no gene match. The CDR3 sequence is CASSRSGGHTDTQYF. The CDR3 bases are TGTGCCAGCAGCCGATCAGGGGGACACACAGATACGCAGTATTTT. The variable domain in full, with the rest retrieved from reference TRBV7-3 and TRBJ2-3, is GAGVSQTPSNKVTEKGKYVELRCDPISGHTALYWYRQSLGQGPEFLIYFQGTGAADDSGLPNDRFFAVRPEGSVSTLKIQRTERGDSAVYLCASSRSGGHTDTQYFGPGTRLTVL.

The chain links TRBV5-1 to TRBJ1-1; unclear D gene. CDR3 size: 14 residues. V lost 4 bases and J lost 1, with 11 bases in between. CDR1 SGHRS and CDR2 YFSETQ come from the germline V gene. The CDR3 coding sequence is TGCGCCAGCAGCCCGAGGCCCGCGAACACTGAAGCTTTCTTT. It specifies CASSPRPANTEAFF.

This clone has only one observation. Different DNA sequences within this sample yield the same CDR3. The genes are TRBV6-4 and TRBJ1-2; TRBD1 might be the D (5 bases). V dropped 2 bases and J dropped 8 bases, with 9 bases sitting between them. Germline CDR1 reads MRHNA; CDR2 reads SNTAGT. This CDR3 is built from 12 residues. The DNA of the CDR3 is TGTGCCAGCAGTGACAGGGGTATAGGCTACACCTTC. Amino acids: CASSDRGIGYTF.

The chain joins TRBV13 to TRBJ2-1, with 11 bases aligning to TRBD2. In germline, CDR1 is PRHDT, CDR2 FYEKMQ (reference sequence). V shed 5 bases, J shed 2 bases, and the junction held 11 bases outside the gene matches. The CDR3 has 18 residues. The CDR3, as DNA: TGTGCCAGCAGCGCGGGACTAGCGGACACAATAACCTACAATGAGCAGTTCTTC. This codes for CASSAGLADTITYNEQFF. Full variable domain (missing parts from reference TRBV13 and TRBJ2-1): AAGVIQSPRHLIKEKRETATLKCYPIPRHDTVYWYQQGPGQDPQFLISFYEKMQSDKGSIPDRFSAQQFSDYHSELNMSSLELGDSALYFCASSAGLADTITYNEQFFGPGTRLTVL.

The chain uses TRBV6-5 and TRBJ1-2; D may be TRBD1 (5 bases). Trimming pared 6 bases from V and 3 bases from J, leaving 11 bases between. CDR3 length: 13 amino acids. Per the germline V gene, CDR1 is MNHEY and CDR2 is SVGAGI. CDR3 region: CASSEDKYYGYTF. In DNA form, the CDR3 reads TGTGCCAGCAGCGAGGACAAATACTATGGCTACACCTTC.

The genes are TRBV4-3 and TRBJ2-2; D gene unclear. CDR1 LGHNA and CDR2 YSLEER come from the germline V gene. Trimming took off 0 bases at V and 6 bases at J, with 14 bases between the two ends. This CDR3 is built from 16 residues. The CDR3 bases are TGCGCCAGCAGCCAAGACCCTCTAGTGGTTCCCGGGGAGCTGTTTTTT. It is translated as CASSQDPLVVPGELFF.